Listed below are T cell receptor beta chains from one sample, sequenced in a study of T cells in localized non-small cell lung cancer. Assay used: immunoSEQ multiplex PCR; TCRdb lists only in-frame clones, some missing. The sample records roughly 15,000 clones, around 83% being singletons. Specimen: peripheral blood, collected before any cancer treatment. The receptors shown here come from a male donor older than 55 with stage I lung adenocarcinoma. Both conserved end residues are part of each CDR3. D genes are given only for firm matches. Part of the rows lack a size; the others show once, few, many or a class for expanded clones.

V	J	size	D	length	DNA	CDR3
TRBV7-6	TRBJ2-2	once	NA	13	TGTGCCTGCGGACCGGACAATTCCGGGGAGCTGTTTTTT	CACGPDNSGELFF
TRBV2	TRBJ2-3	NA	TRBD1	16	TGTGCCAGCAGTACTCGACAGGGATTAGGCACAGATACGCAGTATTTT	CASSTRQGLGTDTQYF
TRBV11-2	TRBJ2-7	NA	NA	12	TGTGCCAGCAGCCTACAGGGTAAGGAGCAGTACTTC	CASSLQGKEQYF
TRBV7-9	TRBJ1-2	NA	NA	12	TGTGCCAGCAGCGGGACACCCTATGGCTACACCTTC	CASSGTPYGYTF
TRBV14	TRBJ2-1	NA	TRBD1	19	TGTGCCAGCAGCCAGAGAAGTACCCCGGGACAGGGGAGAGGGAATGAGCAGTTCTTC	CASSQRSTPGQGRGNEQFF
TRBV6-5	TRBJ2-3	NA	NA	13	TGTGCCAGCAGCCCCGGGCTGTCAGATACGCAGTATTTT	CASSPGLSDTQYF
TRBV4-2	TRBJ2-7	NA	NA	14	TGTGCCAGCAGCCAAGCTCAAGGAGATGACGAGCAGTACTTC	CASSQAQGDDEQYF
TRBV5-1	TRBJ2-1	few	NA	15	TGCGCCAGCAGCTTGGGGCAGGGTTCCTACAATGAGCAGTTCTTC	CASSLGQGSYNEQFF
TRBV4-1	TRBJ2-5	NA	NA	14	TGCGCCAGCAGCCAAGAAGCCAGGGAGGAGACCCAGTACTTC	CASSQEAREETQYF
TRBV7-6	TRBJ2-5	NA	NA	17	TGTGCCAGCAGCTTAGGTCTGAGAGGGACTTTCCAAGAGACCCAGTACTTC	CASSLGLRGTFQETQYF